The 29 T cell receptor beta chains given below trace back to one sample, sequenced in a study of cytomegalovirus exposure and HLA in healthy donors. 60 Vbeta and 13 Jbeta primers were used in PCR. The assay was immunoSEQ multiplex PCR, and TCRdb's table has in-frame clones only and misses some. This sample yields roughly 72,000 clones, of which 79% are seen a single time; about 22% belongs to the top ten. The specimen sequenced was PBMCs. The receptors come from a woman aged 40 to 49 in good health and CMV-seropositive.

This clone has a handful of counts. The rearrangement joins TRBV30 to TRBJ1-5, with D perhaps matching TRBD1 (5 bases). The germline V and J ends were trimmed by 3 bases and 7 bases, with 13 bases remaining between them. Germline V gives CDR1 GTSNPN, CDR2 SVGIG (reference sequence). CDR3 length: 13 residues. The CDR3 reads CAWSPGYGQPQHF. Here the CDR3 DNA reads TGTGCCTGGAGCCCAGGGTACGGCCAGCCCCAGCATTTT.

The chain links TRBV5-4 to TRBJ1-2; TRBD1 might be the D (6 bases). This CDR3 contains 14 residues. V lost 2 bases and J 7 bases, leaving 15 bases between the germline ends. Looked up from germline, CDR1 is SGHNT and CDR2 is YYREEE (reference sequence). The CDR3 spells CASSFPTGQRGYTF. DNA of the CDR3: TGTGCCAGCAGCTTCCCTACAGGGCAACGTGGCTACACCTTC.

The chain uses TRBV30 and TRBJ2-5; 7 bases agree with TRBD2. The germline V gene has CDR1 GTSNPN and CDR2 SVGIG (reference sequence). CDR3 length: 17 residues. Trimming at V came to 1 base and at J to 4 bases, leaving 15 bases not matched to a gene. The chain's CDR3 is CAWSDHPGGVDGETQYF. The CDR3 nucleotides are TGTGCCTGGAGTGACCATCCGGGGGGAGTGGATGGAGAGACCCAGTACTTC.

V gene TRBV18 combines with J gene TRBJ1-6; possibly TRBD1 for D (5 bases). The ends were cut back, 3 bases at V and 5 bases at J, with 8 bases in the middle. The CDR3 contains 14 residues. Germline CDR1 KGHSH, CDR2 LQKENI. CDR3 nucleotide sequence: TGTGCCAGCTCACCGGGGGGAAATAATTCACCCCTCCACTTT. This codes for CASSPGGNNSPLHF.

The chain joins TRBV7-9 to TRBJ2-5; 7 bases fit TRBD1. The CDR3 is 14 amino acids. Germline V gene lookup returns CDR1 SEHNR and CDR2 FQNEAQ (reference sequence). V lost 6 bases and J lost 2; bases outside the gene matches: 6. The DNA for the CDR3 is TGTGCCAGCAGTTGGGGGACAGTTCAAGAGACCCAGTACTTC. Encoded protein: CASSWGTVQETQYF.

The V call is TRBV4-1, the J call TRBJ2-5; 7 positions agree with TRBD1. Trimming at V came to 1 base and at J to 4 bases, leaving 9 bases not matched to a gene. Per the germline V gene, CDR1 is MGHRA and CDR2 is YSYEKL. The CDR3 sequence is 16 residues long. CDR3 DNA: TGCGCCAGCAGCCAAGGGGAAAGGGGGCGATCAGAGACCCAGTACTTC. Translated, it gives CASSQGERGRSETQYF.

This clone was counted once. The V call is TRBV5-1, the J call TRBJ1-3, with D possibly TRBD1 on 6 matching bases. The CDR3 loop spans 15 amino acids. Germline loops: CDR1 SGHRS, CDR2 YFSETQ. Trimming removed 9 bases from V and 2 bases from J, with 18 bases in between. The CDR3 protein is CATSRAPGAGNTIYF. CDR3 coding DNA: TGCGCCACCTCACGGGCCCCAGGGGCTGGAAACACCATATATTTT. The full variable domain, rest sourced from reference TRBV5-1 and TRBJ1-3, is KAGVTQTPRYLIKTRGQQVTLSCSPISGHRSVSWYQQTPGQGLQFLFEYFSETQRNKGNFPGRFSGRQFSNSRSEMNVSTLELGDSALYLCATSRAPGAGNTIYFGEGSWLTVV.

The chain is built from TRBV27 and TRBJ1-2, with 8 bases lining up with TRBD1. Germline V lookup: CDR1 MNHEY, CDR2 SMNVEV (reference sequence). Unmatched junction bases numbered 9, after V lost 6 bases and J lost 3 bases. The CDR3 loop spans 15 amino acids. Written as DNA, the CDR3 is TGTGCCAGCAGAGGACAGGGCGACCGTCACTATGGCTACACCTTC. This encodes CASRGQGDRHYGYTF.

The chain joins TRBV27 to TRBJ1-6; 8 nucleotides align to TRBD1. The CDR3 runs to 15 residues. Germline V CDR1 and CDR2: MNHEY, SMNVEV (reference sequence). The V gene end was trimmed by 5 bases and the J gene end by 6 bases; junction bases not matched to a gene: 6. CDR3 in DNA: TGTGCCAGCAGTCCACGGACAGGGAGTAATTCACCCCTCCACTTT. Encoded protein: CASSPRTGSNSPLHF.

This chain connects TRBV4-1 to TRBJ2-7; 7 bases fit TRBD1. The CDR3 consists of 16 residues. Losses at the gene ends were 0 bases for V and 5 bases for J; bases not matched to a gene: 10. The germline V gene has CDR1 MGHRA and CDR2 YSYEKL. CDR3 bases: TGCGCCAGCAGCCAAGAAGAGGGGGCGAAAGTGCACGAGCAGTACTTC. Translating gives CASSQEEGAKVHEQYF.

CDR3 amino acids: CASSENMRRQQFF. DNA for the CDR3: TGTGCCAGCAGTGAAAATATGCGGCGTCAGCAGTTCTTC. The genes are TRBV6-1 and TRBJ2-1; no firm D call. Per germline, CDR1 MNHNS and CDR2 SASEGT. The V and J ends lost 2 bases and 11 bases respectively, with 13 bases between them. This CDR3 is built from 13 residues.

This clone occurred once. The J gene is TRBJ2-3, the V gene TRBV7-9; D possibly corresponds to TRBD1 (5 bases). The CDR3 runs to 14 residues. Trimming took off 5 bases at V and 5 bases at J, with 14 bases between the two ends. Germline values: CDR1 SEHNR, CDR2 FQNEAQ (reference sequence). Written as DNA, the CDR3 is TGTGCCAGCAGCCTCGACAGTGCGGTAGATACGCAGTATTTT. It yields the protein CASSLDSAVDTQYF.

This chain uses TRBV18 with TRBJ1-6; unclear D gene. This CDR3 is 19 amino acids long. Germline assignment: CDR1 KGHSH and CDR2 LQKENI. The germline V and J ends were trimmed by 1 base and 0 bases, with 16 bases remaining between them. CDR3 in amino acids: CASSPLSRGDSSYNSPLHF. The CDR3 DNA reads as TGTGCCAGCTCACCACTGTCGAGAGGCGATAGCTCCTATAATTCACCCCTCCACTTT.

Only a few counts were recorded for this clone. The chain has TRBV6-6 and TRBJ2-1; possibly TRBD2 for D (6 bases). V was trimmed by 8 bases and J by 1 base, leaving 12 bases between them. Germline V gene data show CDR1 as MNHNY and CDR2 as SVGAGI (reference sequence). CDR3 length: 14 residues. CDR3 DNA sequence: TGTGCCAGCGGGATCGGACTATCCTACAATGAGCAGTTCTTC. It specifies CASGIGLSYNEQFF.

The chain couples TRBV19 to TRBJ2-3; D is perhaps TRBD1 (5 bases). The CDR3 is made up of 17 amino acids. The ends were cut back, 1 base at V and 0 bases at J, with 14 bases in the middle. CDR1 is LNHDA, CDR2 SQIVND, per germline (reference sequence). CDR3 in amino acids: CASSIASSRASTDTQYF. CDR3 in DNA: TGTGCCAGTAGTATAGCAAGTAGCAGGGCTAGCACAGATACGCAGTATTTT.

This clone was recorded a few times. Different DNA sequences within this sample yield the same CDR3. The chain has TRBV27 and TRBJ2-7; 7 positions agree with TRBD1. Germline trimming cut 4 bases from V and 3 bases from J; bases unmatched to any gene: 3. This CDR3 has 13 amino acids. Per the germline V gene, CDR1 is MNHEY and CDR2 is SMNVEV (reference sequence). CDR3 residues: CASSSGDSYEQYF. CDR3 nucleotides: TGTGCCAGCAGTTCCGGGGACAGCTACGAGCAGTACTTC.

The rearrangement links TRBV5-1 to TRBJ2-7; the D gene is possibly TRBD2 (6 bases). V was shortened by 0 bases and J by 5 bases, with 18 bases between the two germline ends. The CDR3 is 16 residues long. The germline V gene has CDR1 SGHRS and CDR2 YFSETQ. DNA for the CDR3: TGCGCCAGCAGCTTGGCGAGCTGGGAAGGAGGGCACGAGCAGTACTTC. It yields the protein CASSLASWEGGHEQYF.

The V and J genes are TRBV5-6 and TRBJ1-1; D gene ambiguous. V lost 4 bases, J lost 1 base, and 11 bases lay in between. CDR1 SGHDT and CDR2 YYEEEE come from the germline V gene. The CDR3 loop spans 14 amino acids. The CDR3 DNA reads TGTGCCAGCAGCCCCGGGAGGGCGAACACTGAAGCTTTCTTT. The encoded protein is CASSPGRANTEAFF.

The CDR3: CASRPAGGPTGELFF. Written as DNA, the CDR3 is TGTGCCAGCAGGCCGGCGGGAGGGCCCACCGGGGAGCTGTTTTTT. The chain uses TRBV6-1 and TRBJ2-2; 9 bases align to TRBD2. CDR3 size: 15 residues. Germline loops: CDR1 MNHNS, CDR2 SASEGT. Trimming at V came to 6 bases and at J to 4 bases, leaving 6 bases not matched to a gene.

The chain has TRBV7-6 and TRBJ2-1, with 7 bases matching TRBD2. Germline loops: CDR1 SGHVS, CDR2 FNYEAQ. The length of the CDR3 is 17 residues. Germline trimming cut 2 bases from V and 1 base from J; bases unmatched to any gene: 8. The CDR3 loop is CASSLNPSGVSYNEQFF. DNA for the CDR3: TGTGCCAGCAGCTTAAACCCTAGCGGCGTATCCTACAATGAGCAGTTCTTC.

This clone was observed a single time. The genes are TRBV19 and TRBJ1-5; D gene ambiguous. There are 16 residues in the CDR3. The germline CDR1 and CDR2 sequences are LNHDA and SQIVND (reference sequence). V was trimmed by 6 bases and J by 3 bases, leaving 18 bases between them. CDR3 sequence: CASSFYSELVNQPQHF. The DNA for the CDR3 is TGTGCCAGTAGCTTTTATTCAGAATTGGTCAATCAGCCCCAGCATTTT.

The J gene is TRBJ1-5, the V gene TRBV18; 10 bases agree with TRBD1. The J segment lost 7 bases and the V segment lost 2 bases, leaving 5 bases of the junction unmatched. Looked up from germline, CDR1 is KGHSH and CDR2 is LQKENI. The length of the CDR3 is 15 residues. The CDR3, as DNA: TGTGCCAGCTCACCATCCCCGGACAGGGGGCAGCCCCAGCATTTT. Translation: CASSPSPDRGQPQHF.

This chain links TRBV4-2 with TRBJ2-1; D unclear. V was clipped by 1 base and J by 0 bases, with 10 bases between them. Germline CDR1 reads LGHNA; CDR2 reads YNFKEQ. The length of the CDR3 is 16 residues. This CDR3 is CASSQVTRSSYNEQFF. The CDR3 DNA sequence: TGTGCCAGCAGCCAAGTTACGAGGAGCTCCTACAATGAGCAGTTCTTC.

The chain employs TRBV28 and TRBJ2-1, with unresolved D. Germline V lookup: CDR1 MDHEN, CDR2 SYDVKM. V gave up 9 bases and J gave up 8 bases, with 17 bases separating them. The CDR3 covers 13 residues. CDR3: CASWAWWQDEQFF. CDR3 sequence (DNA): TGTGCCAGTTGGGCGTGGTGGCAGGATGAGCAGTTCTTC.

The chain uses TRBV30 and TRBJ1-2, with TRBD1 identical over 8 bases. V lost 3 bases to trimming and J lost 14 bases; unmatched junction nucleotides: 8. The V gene's germline CDR1 is GTSNPN and CDR2 SVGIG (reference sequence). The CDR3 runs to 11 residues. This CDR3 reads CAWSSQGVETF. In DNA, the CDR3 is TGTGCCTGGAGCTCACAGGGGGTTGAAACCTTC.

This rearrangement joins TRBV5-4 to TRBJ2-1; 8 nucleotides agree with TRBD1. J gave up 8 bases and V 4 bases, and 8 bases lay outside the gene matches. Per the germline V gene, CDR1 is SGHNT and CDR2 is YYREEE (reference sequence). CDR3 length: 14 amino acids. CDR3 nucleotide sequence: TGTGCCAGCAGCCCCCCGGCAGGGGGCTATGAGCAGTTCTTC. Encoded protein: CASSPPAGGYEQFF. The full variable domain, rest sourced from reference TRBV5-4 and TRBJ2-1, is ETGVTQSPTHLIKTRGQQVTLRCSSQSGHNTVSWYQQALGQGPQFIFQYYREEENGRGNFPPRFSGLQFPNYSSELNVNALELDDSALYLCASSPPAGGYEQFFGPGTRLTVL.

This chain links TRBV18 with TRBJ1-5; 8 bases fit TRBD1. After removal of 5 bases from V and 8 bases from J, the junction contained 5 bases not matched to a gene. The germline V gene has CDR1 KGHSH and CDR2 LQKENI. The CDR3 spans 13 residues. CDR3: CASSADRVEPQHF. In DNA, the CDR3 is TGTGCCAGCTCAGCGGACAGGGTTGAGCCCCAGCATTTT.

The rearrangement links TRBV6-1 to TRBJ2-7; 8 bases align to TRBD1. Germline V lookup: CDR1 MNHNS, CDR2 SASEGT. Germline trimming cut 5 bases from V and 0 bases from J; bases unmatched to any gene: 6. This CDR3 is built from 15 residues. The CDR3 reads CASSPRTGFSYEQYF. CDR3 nucleotides: TGTGCCAGCAGTCCCAGGACAGGGTTCTCCTACGAGCAGTACTTC.

V is TRBV30 and J is TRBJ2-3, with D possibly matching TRBD1 (6 bases). Trimming took 7 bases from V and 7 from J, leaving 27 bases between them. The CDR3 contains 16 residues. The germline gives CDR1 GTSNPN, CDR2 SVGIG (reference sequence). The CDR3 here is CALTTSGQLLMNTQYF. In nucleotides, the CDR3 is TGTGCCTTAACAACGTCCGGACAGCTATTGATGAATACGCAGTATTTT.